A single sample gave rise to the 16 T cell receptor beta chains below, sequenced in a study of CD8+CD57+ T cells in acquired aplastic anemia. Patients picked for sequencing had shown CD8+CD57+ cell expansion detected by flow cytometry. For CDR3 and TCR beta VDJ profiling, genomic DNA was the template used. TCRdb redid the calling of the reads with MiXCR, one entry per CDR3 protein. This sample has about 160,000 distinct CDR3 sequences, with around 48% found just once. The sequenced sample consisted of sorted CD4+, CD8+, or CD8+CD57+ T cells (not recorded which) from PBMCs. The receptors were sampled from a human donor with aplastic anemia.

This clonotype was found many times. The gene calls are TRBV19 and TRBJ1-2, with D possibly matching TRBD1 (5 bases). Trimming pared 2 bases from V and 4 bases from J, leaving 11 bases between. The germline gives CDR1 LNHDA, CDR2 SQIVND (reference sequence). The CDR3 is 14 residues long. This chain's CDR3 is CASSIFDSTYGYTF. The CDR3 DNA sequence: TGTGCCAGTAGTATATTCGACAGCACCTATGGCTACACCTTC. The whole variable domain, remainder taken from reference TRBV19 and TRBJ1-2, is DGGITQSPKYLFRKEGQNVTLSCEQNLNHDAMYWYRQDPGQGLRLIYYSQIVNDFQKGDIAEGYSVSREKKESFPLTVTSAQKNPTAFYLCASSIFDSTYGYTFGSGTRLTVV.

There are many counts of this clonotype. An end of the junction does not agree with germline; a read error may underlie this. The chain has TRBV29-1 and TRBJ2-3, with 10 bases identical to TRBD2. CDR1 is SQVTM and CDR2 is ANQGSEA in the germline V gene. The CDR3 extends over 14 amino acids. The CDR3 spells CSVPLAGVTDMQYF. CDR3 in DNA: TGCAGCGTTCCCCTAGCGGGAGTCACAGATATGCAGTATTTT.

The chain recombines TRBV7-7 with TRBJ2-7; 9 bases map to TRBD1. V trimming: 0 bases; J trimming: 4 bases; junction bases outside the gene matches: 4. CDR3 size: 15 residues. The germline V gene has CDR1 SSHAT and CDR2 FNYEAQ (reference sequence). Written as DNA, the CDR3 is TGTGCCAGCAGCTTAGCGCACGACAGGGGGTACGAGCAGTACTTC. Amino acid sequence: CASSLAHDRGYEQYF.

V gene TRBV10-2 combines with J gene TRBJ2-1; D perhaps matches TRBD1 (5 bases). Germline V gives CDR1 WSHSY, CDR2 SAAADI. Trimming cost V 2 bases and J 6 bases, with 14 bases left between them. The CDR3 is 15 residues long. This CDR3 reads CASSETGVKVNEQFF. CDR3 nucleotides: TGCGCCAGCAGTGAGACAGGAGTGAAAGTCAATGAGCAGTTCTTC.

The rearrangement links TRBV24-1 to TRBJ1-5; D unresolved. Germline V lookup: CDR1 KGHDR, CDR2 SFDVKD. The CDR3 spans 15 residues. V was clipped by 8 bases and J by 2 bases, with 15 bases between them. The CDR3 here is CATTQVECRNQPQHF. DNA of the CDR3: TGTGCCACCACTCAAGTGGAGTGCCGCAATCAGCCCCAGCATTTT.

The chain recombines TRBV5-1 with TRBJ2-1, with a tentative D call TRBD1 (6 bases). Germline assignment: CDR1 SGHRS and CDR2 YFSETQ. The CDR3 length is 16 residues. Deletions cut 2 bases from V and 9 bases from J, with 21 bases between. The DNA of the CDR3 is TGCGCCAGCAGCTTTTCAATGGGATTTCAACAGGGTGAGCAGTTCTTC. Translation: CASSFSMGFQQGEQFF.

The chain links TRBV7-3 to TRBJ1-2; no clear D. The CDR3 is 13 amino acids. Germline CDR1 SGHTA, CDR2 FQGTGA. Trimming left V 8 bases short and J 5 bases short, with 15 bases between. This CDR3 is CASDRAGAYGYTF. The CDR3 coding sequence is TGTGCCAGCGACCGGGCAGGCGCTTATGGCTACACCTTC.

The CDR3 spells CASSLARNLPGQGFYEQYF. CDR3 nucleotide sequence: TGTGCCAGCAGCTTGGCCCGGAACCTACCGGGACAGGGATTCTACGAGCAGTACTTC. The V call is TRBV5-4, the J call TRBJ2-7; 9 bases agree with TRBD1. V dropped 0 bases and J dropped 3; count of bases not matched to a gene: 16. This CDR3 comprises 19 residues. Germline V gives CDR1 SGHNT, CDR2 YYREEE (reference sequence).

This clonotype was counted at least ten times. The chain couples TRBV7-3 to TRBJ1-2, with D tentatively TRBD1 (5 bases). Germline CDR1 reads SGHTA; CDR2 reads FQGTGA. CDR3 length: 16 amino acids. V lost 3 bases and J 6 bases, leaving 20 bases between the germline ends. CDR3 DNA: TGTGCCAGCAGCTTCCGTGACCCGGACATCAAAAATGGCTACACCTTC. This encodes CASSFRDPDIKNGYTF.

The chain employs TRBV11-2 and TRBJ2-1, with 11 bases lining up with TRBD2. CDR1 is SGHAT, CDR2 FQNNGV, per germline. The ends lost 5 bases at V and 6 bases at J; junction bases unmatched: 9. The CDR3 spans 16 residues. The CDR3 DNA reads as TGTGCCAGCAGCCCCAGGACTAGCGGGTTTGTCAATGAGCAGTTCTTC. Amino acids: CASSPRTSGFVNEQFF. The entire variable domain, with the rest obtained from reference TRBV11-2 and TRBJ2-1, is as follows: EAGVAQSPRYKIIEKRQSVAFWCNPISGHATLYWYQQILGQGPKLLIQFQNNGVVDDSQLPKDRFSAERLKGVDSTLKIQPAKLEDSAVYLCASSPRTSGFVNEQFFGPGTRLTVL.

The CDR3 loop reads CASSITGTGTQYF. CDR3 DNA sequence: TGTGCCAGCAGCATAACAGGGACTGGTACGCAGTATTTT. V usage is TRBV7-9 and J usage is TRBJ2-3, with D possibly called TRBD1 or TRBD2 (6 bases each). The CDR3 consists of 13 residues. Germline assignment: CDR1 SEHNR and CDR2 FQNEAQ (reference sequence). With 5 bases removed from V and 8 bases from J, the gap between germline ends came to 14 bases.

The CDR3 is CASSPGTGEYEQYF. Here the CDR3 DNA reads TGCGCCAGCAGCCCCGGGACAGGGGAATACGAGCAGTACTTC. The chain recombines TRBV5-1 with TRBJ2-7; 10 bases line up with TRBD1. The CDR3 loop spans 14 amino acids. Trimming took 4 bases from V and 4 from J; bases not matched to a gene: 5. Germline V gives CDR1 SGHRS, CDR2 YFSETQ.

This clonotype was counted ten times or more. The V gene is TRBV20-1, the J gene TRBJ2-7, with D possibly being TRBD1 or TRBD2 (6 bases each). Germline V gene sequence: CDR1 DFQATT, CDR2 SNEGSKA (reference sequence). V was shortened by 2 bases and J by 2 bases, with 13 bases between the two germline ends. The CDR3 extends over 14 amino acids. As DNA, the CDR3 is TGCAGTGCTAGAAATACGGAGGGGGCCTACGAGCAGTACTTC. Its translation is CSARNTEGAYEQYF.

The V and J genes are TRBV7-9 and TRBJ2-1, with D possibly being TRBD1 or TRBD2 (7 bases each). The CDR3 length is 13 residues. Trimming took 11 bases from V and 4 from J, leaving 15 bases between them. CDR1 is SEHNR, CDR2 FQNEAQ, per germline (reference sequence). The CDR3, as DNA: TGTGCCGTTACAGGGGAGGGATACAATGAGCAGTTCTTC. Its protein is CAVTGEGYNEQFF.

This clonotype was counted many times. The V and J genes are TRBV6-1 and TRBJ1-6; a possible D gene is TRBD1 (5 bases). This CDR3 is built from 15 residues. In germline, CDR1 is MNHNS, CDR2 SASEGT. With 6 bases removed from V and 4 bases from J, the gap between germline ends came to 13 bases. The CDR3 sequence: CASRPKGWYNSPLHF. The DNA for the CDR3 is TGTGCCAGCAGACCCAAGGGGTGGTATAATTCACCCCTCCACTTT.

V gene TRBV7-8 combines with J gene TRBJ2-5; D might be TRBD2 (6 bases). The germline V gene has CDR1 SGHVS and CDR2 FQNEAQ. V lost 5 bases and J 5 bases, leaving 24 bases between the germline ends. The CDR3 consists of 17 residues. The CDR3 region has the DNA TGTGCCAGCAGCCAAGTTTCCGCTCTAAGGGAGGCGGAGACCCAGTACTTC. It encodes CASSQVSALREAETQYF.